The 17 T cell receptor beta chains reported below all come from one sample, sequenced in a study of identical twins. Using its own MiXCR run on the 5' RACE reads, TCRdb lists one record per CDR3 protein. The sample lists 540,000 or so distinct CDR3 sequences; approximately 20% were seen once. Another study also made use of these data, one on yellow fever vaccine responses in identical twins.

The sequenced sample was CD4+ T cells sorted from blood. These receptors originate from a woman under 30 in good health.

This clonotype was counted only a few times. V gene TRBV6-2 or TRBV6-3 combines with J gene TRBJ1-5; no clear D. CDR3 length equals 12 residues. V lost 8 bases and J 7 bases, leaving 12 bases between the germline ends. Germline CDR1 reads MNHEY; CDR2 reads SVGEGT. CDR3 DNA sequence: TGTGCCAGCGCAAATTTTCGGCAGCCCCAGCATTTT. It is translated as CASANFRQPQHF.

V gene TRBV20-1 combines with J gene TRBJ1-1; D call uncertain. Germline V gives CDR1 DFQATT, CDR2 SNEGSKA (reference sequence). Trimming left V 5 bases short and J 3 bases short, with 13 bases between. This CDR3 comprises 13 residues. Here the CDR3 reads CSAPTLGHTEAFF. The DNA for the CDR3 is TGCAGTGCTCCGACGCTAGGACACACTGAAGCTTTCTTT.

The V and J genes are TRBV5-1 and TRBJ2-1, with 9 bases lining up with TRBD1. Germline assignment: CDR1 SGHRS and CDR2 YFSETQ. J was trimmed by 8 bases and V by 3 bases; bases with no gene match: 15. The CDR3 sequence is 17 residues long. The CDR3 loop reads CASSWGPSGTGSDEQFF. DNA for the CDR3: TGCGCCAGCAGCTGGGGGCCCTCCGGGACAGGGTCAGATGAGCAGTTCTTC.

This clonotype occurred a few times. The CDR3 reads CASSYSTASTDTQYF. CDR3 in DNA: TGTGCCAGCAGTTACTCGACAGCTAGCACAGATACGCAGTATTTT. The chain recombines TRBV6-5 with TRBJ2-3; a weak D match, TRBD1 (5 bases). V was trimmed by 0 bases and J by 0 bases, leaving 7 bases between them. The CDR3 totals 15 residues. Germline V gene lookup returns CDR1 MNHEY and CDR2 SVGAGI.

The chain links TRBV9 to TRBJ2-2, with no clear D. V dropped 2 bases and J dropped 0 bases, with 2 bases sitting between them. The CDR3 covers 13 residues. In germline, CDR1 is SGDLS, CDR2 YYNGEE. The DNA of the CDR3 is TGTGCCAGCAGCGTCCCGAACACCGGGGAGCTGTTTTTT. Its translation: CASSVPNTGELFF. The complete variable domain, with remaining parts taken from reference TRBV9 and TRBJ2-2, reads DSGVTQTPKHLITATGQRVTLRCSPRSGDLSVYWYQQSLDQGLQFLIQYYNGEERAKGNILERFSAQQFPDLHSELNLSSLELGDSALYFCASSVPNTGELFFGEGSRLTVL.

This clonotype was counted once. Compared with germline, one end of the junction differs, possibly owing to a read error. The CDR3: CANSLRTGGPNGELFF. In DNA, the CDR3 is TGTGCCAACAGCTTACGAACGGGAGGGCCGAACGGGGAGCTGTTTTTT. The V call is TRBV7-9, the J call TRBJ2-2, with 8 nucleotides matching TRBD2. The CDR3 has 16 amino acids. Germline V CDR1 and CDR2: SEHNR, FQNEAQ (reference sequence).

This clonotype appeared a few times. V and J are TRBV4-1 and TRBJ2-1; TRBD2 matches at 11 bases. J was trimmed by 0 bases and V by 9 bases; bases with no gene match: 16. Germline assignment: CDR1 MGHRA and CDR2 YSYEKL. The CDR3 extends over 19 amino acids. CDR3 nucleotide sequence: TGCGCCAGTAAAACGGGGACTAGCGGTTACCTGAGCTCCTACAATGAGCAGTTCTTC. Translated: CASKTGTSGYLSSYNEQFF.

J is TRBJ2-3 and V is TRBV27, with TRBD2 matching 11 bases. Germline V gives CDR1 MNHEY, CDR2 SMNVEV (reference sequence). The CDR3 consists of 18 residues. Trimming took 2 bases from V and 2 from J; bases not matched to a gene: 9. The CDR3, as DNA: TGTGCCAGCAGTTTAGGAGGGGGGGGACTAGCGGCCACAGATACGCAGTATTTT. Translating it yields CASSLGGGGLAATDTQYF.

The rearrangement joins TRBV24-1 to TRBJ2-5, with 8 bases matching TRBD2. Germline V gene lookup returns CDR1 KGHDR and CDR2 SFDVKD. V was pared by 1 base and J by 5 bases, with 2 bases of the junction left unmatched. The CDR3 has 14 amino acids. DNA for the CDR3: TGTGCCACCAGTGATTTCGGCGGGGGGGAGACCCAGTACTTC. Protein: CATSDFGGGETQYF.

V usage is TRBV3-1 and J usage is TRBJ2-1; TRBD2 matches 10 bases. There are 19 residues in the CDR3. V shed 1 base, J shed 0 bases, and the junction held 9 bases outside the gene matches. CDR1 is LGHDT, CDR2 YNNKEL, per germline (reference sequence). The CDR3 bases are TGTGCCAGCAGCCAAGGGCTAGCGGGGGCCATAAGCTCCTACAATGAGCAGTTCTTC. Translating gives CASSQGLAGAISSYNEQFF.

This clonotype appeared a few times. V gene TRBV24-1 combines with J gene TRBJ1-2; no reliable D call. This CDR3 has 12 residues. The ends were cut back, 2 bases at V and 8 bases at J, with 8 bases in the middle. The germline V gene has CDR1 KGHDR and CDR2 SFDVKD. CDR3 protein: CATSDSMTGYTF. CDR3 DNA sequence: TGTGCCACCAGTGATTCGATGACGGGCTACACCTTC.

The genes are TRBV6-2 or TRBV6-3 and TRBJ2-2; 8 bases match TRBD1. The CDR3 has 13 residues. The V and J ends lost 7 bases and 7 bases, in that order; junction bases with no gene match: 5. Germline V gives CDR1 MNHEY, CDR2 SVGEGT. In DNA form, the CDR3 reads TGTGCCAGCATCTCACAGGGGGTCGGGGAGCTGTTTTTT. Translated, it gives CASISQGVGELFF.

This clonotype was counted between two and nine times. The chain combines TRBV3-1 with TRBJ2-5; no firm D call. The CDR3 has 14 amino acids. CDR1 and CDR2 (germline): LGHDT, YNNKEL (reference sequence). The V end was cut by 0 bases, the J end by 2 bases, with 7 bases between. CDR3 in amino acids: CASSQERPQETQYF. In DNA form, the CDR3 reads TGTGCCAGCAGCCAAGAAAGACCGCAAGAGACCCAGTACTTC.

The chain combines TRBV28 with TRBJ2-1; a possible D gene is TRBD2 (6 bases). This CDR3 spans 15 amino acids. Trimming left V 2 bases short and J 3 bases short, with 11 bases between. Germline CDR1 and CDR2: MDHEN and SYDVKM. In DNA form, the CDR3 reads TGTGCCAGCAGTTTAGCCGCGACTAGCTACAATGAGCAGTTCTTC. Its translation is CASSLAATSYNEQFF.

In this sample, this clonotype turned up a few times. The genes are TRBV19 and TRBJ2-4, with no clear D. The length of the CDR3 is 16 residues. Germline CDR1 reads LNHDA; CDR2 reads SQIVND (reference sequence). V was cut by 2 bases and J by 0 bases, with 11 bases left in between. The CDR3 DNA reads as TGTGCCAGTAGTATACCTGGAATGTTAGCCAAAAACATTCAGTACTTC. It codes for CASSIPGMLAKNIQYF.

This clonotype showed up just a few times. The rearrangement uses TRBV5-1 and TRBJ2-5; 7 positions agree with TRBD2. The germline gives CDR1 SGHRS, CDR2 YFSETQ. Losses at the gene ends were 0 bases for V and 0 bases for J; bases not matched to a gene: 5. The CDR3 has 16 residues. CDR3 region: CASSLVLRGYQETQYF. The CDR3 coding sequence is TGCGCCAGCAGCTTGGTTTTGCGGGGGTACCAAGAGACCCAGTACTTC. The full variable domain, its missing parts supplied by reference TRBV5-1 and TRBJ2-5, is KAGVTQTPRYLIKTRGQQVTLSCSPISGHRSVSWYQQTPGQGLQFLFEYFSETQRNKGNFPGRFSGRQFSNSRSEMNVSTLELGDSALYLCASSLVLRGYQETQYFGPGTRLLVL.

V and J are TRBV7-2 and TRBJ1-2; D unresolved. CDR3 length equals 14 residues. Trimming took off 1 base at V and 2 bases at J, with 8 bases between the two ends. CDR1 and CDR2 (germline): SGHTA, FQGNSA. The CDR3 here is CASSLGWQNYGYTF. In DNA form, the CDR3 reads TGTGCCAGCAGCTTAGGTTGGCAGAACTATGGCTACACCTTC.